This T cell receptor beta chain was found in a study of neurological immune-mediated disorders. TCRdb reanalysed the 5' RACE reads using MiXCR and keeps one entry per CDR3 protein. The data contain 65,000 to 90,000 distinct CDR3 sequences, about 3% of them singletons. The germline gives CDR1 SGHNT, CDR2 YYREEE (reference sequence). The J segment lost 7 bases and the V segment lost 4 bases, leaving 4 bases of the junction unmatched. This CDR3 comprises 12 residues. This clonotype was detected many times. The genes are TRBV5-4 and TRBJ1-2; 7 positions agree with TRBD1. The sequence was obtained from a woman aged 45-65 years with multiple sclerosis. What was sequenced was PBMCs. CDR3 protein: CASSTGVGGYTF. The DNA of the CDR3 is TGTGCCAGCAGCACAGGGGTGGGTGGCTACACCTTC.